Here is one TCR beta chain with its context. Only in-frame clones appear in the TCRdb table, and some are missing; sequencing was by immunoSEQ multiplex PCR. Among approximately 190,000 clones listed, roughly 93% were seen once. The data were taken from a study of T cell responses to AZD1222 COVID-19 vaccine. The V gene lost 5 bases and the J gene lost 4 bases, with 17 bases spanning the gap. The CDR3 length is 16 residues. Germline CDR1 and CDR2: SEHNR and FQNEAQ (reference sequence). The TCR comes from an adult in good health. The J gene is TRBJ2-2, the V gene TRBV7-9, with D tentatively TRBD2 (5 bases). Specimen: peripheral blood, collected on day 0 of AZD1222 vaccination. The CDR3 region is CASSPIVGATTGELFF. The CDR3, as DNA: TGTGCCAGCAGCCCAATAGTGGGAGCAACCACCGGGGAGCTGTTTTTT.